One and the same sample provided the 30 T cell receptor beta chains below, sequenced in a study of beta chain features in type 1 diabetes. Reverse transcription of all isolated RNA meant that expressed TCRB transcripts were sequenced. Method: immunoSEQ multiplex PCR; TCRdb's copy keeps in-frame clones and lacks some. The sample yields 850,000 to 900,000 clones, around a sixth seen once. The sample taken for sequencing was naive CD4+ T cells from blood. These receptors came from a woman younger than 35 in good health.

This clone turned up a few times. The identical CDR3 is also encoded by other nucleotide sequences in the sample. The V gene is TRBV7-2, the J gene TRBJ1-5; 8 nucleotides line up with TRBD1. CDR1 is SGHTA and CDR2 is FQGNSA in the germline V gene. The CDR3 runs to 14 residues. V was clipped by 1 base and J by 5 bases; unmatched bases: 1. CDR3 sequence reads: CASSLDRGYQPQHF. The CDR3, as DNA: TGTGCCAGCAGCTTAGACAGGGGGTATCAGCCCCAGCATTTT.

This clone was seen a handful of times. This chain links TRBV6-6 with TRBJ2-7, with 10 bases lining up with TRBD2. Unmatched junction bases numbered 8, after V lost 6 bases and J lost 6 bases. The CDR3 is 14 residues long. In germline, CDR1 is MNHNY, CDR2 SVGAGI (reference sequence). CDR3 protein: CASRASSGSSEQYF. The CDR3 nucleotides read TGTGCCAGCAGAGCCTCTAGCGGGAGCTCCGAGCAGTACTTC.

The chain couples TRBV5-4 to TRBJ2-1; tentatively, D is TRBD2 (5 bases). V was shortened by 0 bases and J by 7 bases, with 11 bases between the two germline ends. This CDR3 spans 14 amino acids. Germline lookup yields CDR1 SGHNT and CDR2 YYREEE (reference sequence). The CDR3 nucleotides are TGTGCCAGCAGCTTGGATACGGAGGAAAATGAGCAGTTCTTC. Amino acid sequence: CASSLDTEENEQFF.

The chain combines TRBV4-2 with TRBJ2-1; 7 bases agree with TRBD2. V lost 4 bases, J lost 13 bases, and 19 bases stayed unmatched. The CDR3 runs 16 residues. Germline loops: CDR1 LGHNA, CDR2 YNFKEQ. This CDR3 reads CASSRTSPPVEQVQFF. CDR3 coding DNA: TGTGCCAGCAGCCGGACTAGTCCCCCCGTAGAGCAGGTCCAGTTCTTC.

This clone was found a few times. V gene TRBV27 combines with J gene TRBJ2-4, with 7 bases matching TRBD2. The CDR3 totals 16 residues. V lost 8 bases and J lost 13; bases outside the gene matches: 23. Germline V gene lookup returns CDR1 MNHEY and CDR2 SMNVEV (reference sequence). CDR3 sequence (DNA): TGTGCCAGCTCGGGTTCCGGTGTGGGAGGGGCCCACAGCCAGTACTTC. This codes for CASSGSGVGGAHSQYF.

This clone was found a few times. The chain links TRBV29-1 to TRBJ2-3; D remains ambiguous. Trimming took 4 bases from V and 5 from J, leaving 10 bases between them. CDR1 is SQVTM, CDR2 ANQGSEA, per germline. This CDR3 region has 12 residues. Written as DNA, the CDR3 is TGCAGCGTTGCCTGGGTAAGAGATACGCAGTATTTT. Protein sequence: CSVAWVRDTQYF.

This clone was seen a few times. This chain connects TRBV5-1 to TRBJ2-7; tentatively, D is TRBD2 (7 bases). CDR3 length: 16 residues. V was cut by 0 bases and J by 9 bases, with 22 bases left in between. Germline CDR1 is SGHRS and CDR2 is YFSETQ. Here the CDR3 reads CASSLAGGRNPTRQYF. DNA for the CDR3: TGCGCCAGCAGCTTGGCGGGGGGCCGAAATCCTACGAGGCAGTACTTC.

This clone was counted between two and nine times. V usage is TRBV6-6 and J usage is TRBJ1-2; TRBD1 matches 7 bases. This CDR3 contains 15 residues. Germline V gene sequence: CDR1 MNHNY, CDR2 SVGAGI (reference sequence). J gave up 4 bases and V 7 bases, and 12 bases lay outside the gene matches. In DNA form, the CDR3 reads TGTGCCAGCACCGAGACAGGGATCTCCCCCTATGGCTACACCTTC. This translates into CASTETGISPYGYTF.

This clone was recorded a few times. The genes are TRBV28 and TRBJ1-2; 7 nucleotides line up with TRBD1. Germline lookup yields CDR1 MDHEN and CDR2 SYDVKM. The CDR3 has 14 amino acids. The junction had 7 bases not matched to a gene; V was cut back by 6 bases and J by 3 bases. The CDR3 spells CASRNRGGYYGYTF. The CDR3 DNA sequence: TGTGCCAGCAGAAACAGGGGAGGGTACTATGGCTACACCTTC.

This clone was detected a few times. The gene calls are TRBV6-1 and TRBJ1-3, with 8 bases that match TRBD1. Germline CDR1 and CDR2: MNHNS and SASEGT. The CDR3 runs to 15 residues. V shed 4 bases, J shed 4 bases, and the junction held 6 bases outside the gene matches. The CDR3 DNA reads TGTGCCAGCAGTGCTCAGGGGGCGCGAGGAAACACCATATATTTT. This codes for CASSAQGARGNTIYF.

This clone was picked up a small number of times. This sequence joins TRBV28 and TRBJ1-2, with TRBD1 matching over 7 bases. Germline V gives CDR1 MDHEN, CDR2 SYDVKM. V lost 5 bases to trimming and J lost 4 bases; unmatched junction nucleotides: 7. CDR3 size: 14 residues. The CDR3 sequence is CASSTTGARYGYTF. The CDR3 DNA sequence: TGTGCCAGCAGTACTACAGGGGCTCGCTATGGCTACACCTTC.

Here the CDR3 DNA reads TGTGCCAGCAGCTTAATCGACAGGGCCCAAGAGACCCAGTACTTC. Translating it yields CASSLIDRAQETQYF. The genes are TRBV5-4 and TRBJ2-5, with 7 positions matching TRBD1. The CDR3 extends over 15 amino acids. Trimming at V came to 2 bases and at J to 1 base, leaving 5 bases not matched to a gene. Germline assignment: CDR1 SGHNT and CDR2 YYREEE (reference sequence).

The sample holds a few counts of this clone. V is TRBV2 and J is TRBJ2-6; D is unclear. The CDR3 sequence is 15 residues long. Germline CDR1 is SNHLY and CDR2 is FYNNEI. Trimming cost V 4 bases and J 0 bases, with 7 bases left between them. The CDR3: CASSAFISGANVLTF. CDR3 nucleotide sequence: TGTGCCAGCAGTGCTTTCATCTCTGGGGCCAACGTCCTGACTTTC.

This clone has just one count. This chain joins TRBV21-1 and TRBJ2-7; the table gives TRBD1 as D, unverified against the DNA. TRBV21-1 is a pseudogene segment. The length of the CDR3 is 17 residues. The CDR3 DNA reads as TGTGCCAGCAGCAAACGGACAGGGTTACTCCTTGCCTACGAGCAGTACTTC. Amino acid sequence: CASSKRTGLLLAYEQYF.

This chain joins TRBV7-9 and TRBJ1-2; 7 bases match TRBD1. Germline lookup yields CDR1 SEHNR and CDR2 FQNEAQ (reference sequence). Trimming at V came to 5 bases and at J to 4 bases, leaving 4 bases not matched to a gene. This CDR3 spans 13 amino acids. The CDR3, as DNA: TGTGCCAGCAGCCCGGACAGGTTCTATGGCTACACCTTC. Amino acid sequence: CASSPDRFYGYTF.

The chain employs TRBV2 and TRBJ2-5, with D uncertain. The germline V and J ends were trimmed by 2 bases and 5 bases, with 9 bases remaining between them. Germline CDR1 and CDR2: SNHLY and FYNNEI. CDR3 size: 13 residues. The CDR3 loop is CASSEIPLETQYF. The CDR3 DNA follows: TGTGCCAGCAGTGAAATTCCTCTGGAGACCCAGTACTTC.

This chain joins TRBV6-5 and TRBJ1-2; D might be TRBD1 (5 bases). The CDR3 sequence is 15 residues long. The V end lost 5 bases, the J end lost 0 bases, and 13 bases lay between the germline ends. Germline CDR1 is MNHEY and CDR2 is SVGAGI. In DNA form, the CDR3 reads TGTGCCAGCAGTCAAGACAGAAGAGCTAACTATGGCTACACCTTC. Protein: CASSQDRRANYGYTF.

In this sample, this clone turned up a few times. The chain is built from TRBV5-1 and TRBJ2-1, with D possibly being TRBD2 (5 bases). Germline CDR1 reads SGHRS; CDR2 reads YFSETQ. V was pared by 5 bases and J by 4 bases, with 22 bases between. The CDR3 is 17 amino acids. The chain's CDR3 is CASRPTVRASLYNEQFF. The CDR3 nucleotides read TGCGCCAGCAGACCCACCGTGCGGGCGTCGCTTTACAATGAGCAGTTCTTC.

The count of this clone is one. The chain employs TRBV11-2 and TRBJ2-2, with 7 bases lining up with TRBD1. Germline V gene data show CDR1 as SGHAT and CDR2 as FQNNGV. The CDR3 length is 15 residues. V was clipped by 4 bases and J by 4 bases; unmatched bases: 6. DNA for the CDR3: TGTGCCAGCAGCTCATTGACAGGGCTCACCGGGGAGCTGTTTTTT. Translating gives CASSSLTGLTGELFF.

Remarks on this clone: Since a much larger clone is just one base distant, this may be a read error. Other DNA sequences within the sample encode an identical CDR3. J is TRBJ2-5 and V is TRBV6-1; no definite D call. The length of the CDR3 is 11 residues. The germline V gene encodes CDR1 MNHNS and CDR2 SASEGT. V lost 6 bases, J lost 2 bases, and 4 bases lay in between. The CDR3: CASSRQETQYF. The CDR3 bases are TGTGCCAGCAGCCGACAAGAGACCCAGTACTTC.

This sequence joins TRBV9 and TRBJ2-3; no clear D. This CDR3 region has 14 residues. Per germline, CDR1 SGDLS and CDR2 YYNGEE. Trimming left V 1 base short and J 2 bases short, with 8 bases between. The CDR3 region has the DNA TGTGCCAGCAGCGTAACGACAAACACAGATACGCAGTATTTT. Encoded protein: CASSVTTNTDTQYF. Supplemented by reference TRBV9 and TRBJ2-3, the full variable domain reads DSGVTQTPKHLITATGQRVTLRCSPRSGDLSVYWYQQSLDQGLQFLIQYYNGEERAKGNILERFSAQQFPDLHSELNLSSLELGDSALYFCASSVTTNTDTQYFGPGTRLTVL.

This sequence joins TRBV28 and TRBJ2-7; perhaps TRBD2 as D (6 bases). Germline CDR1 MDHEN, CDR2 SYDVKM. The germline V and J ends were trimmed by 8 bases and 3 bases, with 17 bases remaining between them. This CDR3 is 14 amino acids long. The chain's CDR3 is CASRGAGTYYEQYF. The CDR3 bases are TGTGCCAGCCGAGGCGCGGGGACCTACTACGAGCAGTACTTC. Variable domain in full (rest from reference TRBV28 and TRBJ2-7): DVKVTQSSRYLVKRTGEKVFLECVQDMDHENMFWYRQDPGLGLRLIYFSYDVKMKEKGDIPEGYSVSREKKERFSLILESASTNQTSMYLCASRGAGTYYEQYFGPGTRLTVT.

This clone was seen only a few times. J is TRBJ1-4 and V is TRBV9; D is possibly TRBD1 (5 bases). Germline values: CDR1 SGDLS, CDR2 YYNGEE. The ends were cut back, 4 bases at V and 0 bases at J, with 10 bases in the middle. This CDR3 region has 15 residues. In nucleotides, the CDR3 is TGTGCCAGCAGCACGGGGGTCACAACTAATGAAAAACTGTTTTTT. Protein sequence: CASSTGVTTNEKLFF.

The rearrangement joins TRBV7-9 to TRBJ1-5; the D is unclear. There are 12 residues in the CDR3. V was cut by 1 base and J by 8 bases, with 6 bases left in between. Germline V lookup: CDR1 SEHNR, CDR2 FQNEAQ (reference sequence). The CDR3 DNA sequence: TGTGCCAGCAGCTTAGGCTGGGAGCCCCAGCATTTT. This codes for CASSLGWEPQHF.

The CDR3 reads CASSEGGKRSTDTQYF. CDR3 bases: TGTGCCAGCAGTGAGGGAGGGAAGAGAAGCACAGATACGCAGTATTTT. The gene calls are TRBV25-1 and TRBJ2-3; TRBD2 matches at 7 bases. Germline V CDR1 and CDR2: MGHDK, SYGVNS. Trimming took 3 bases from V and 0 from J; bases not matched to a gene: 6. The CDR3 runs 16 residues.

The rearrangement joins TRBV15 to TRBJ1-2; no clear D gene. The ends were cut back, 1 base at V and 3 bases at J, with 12 bases in the middle. Germline assignment: CDR1 LNHNV and CDR2 YYDKDF (reference sequence). CDR3 length equals 15 residues. CDR3 sequence reads: CATSRGPTRDYGYTF. The CDR3 nucleotides are TGTGCCACCAGCAGAGGACCGACTAGGGACTATGGCTACACCTTC.

This clone showed up just a few times. The rearrangement links TRBV4-2 to TRBJ2-3, with 8 bases matching TRBD2. J lost 7 bases, V lost 1 base, and 13 bases had no gene match. This CDR3 comprises 17 residues. The germline V gene encodes CDR1 LGHNA and CDR2 YNFKEQ. For the CDR3, the DNA is TGTGCCAGCAGCCAAGTCACATCGGCCGGGAGGGCCTATACGCAGTATTTT. Protein product: CASSQVTSAGRAYTQYF.

This clone was counted once. The chain combines TRBV28 with TRBJ2-7; D possibly matches TRBD1 or TRBD2 (5 bases each). This CDR3 is built from 16 residues. Deletions cut 4 bases from V and 1 base from J, with 17 bases between. Germline values: CDR1 MDHEN, CDR2 SYDVKM. In DNA form, the CDR3 reads TGTGCCAGCAGTTCACAGACCGGGACGCTGTCCTACGAGCAGTACTTC. Translating it yields CASSSQTGTLSYEQYF. Full variable domain (missing parts from reference TRBV28 and TRBJ2-7): DVKVTQSSRYLVKRTGEKVFLECVQDMDHENMFWYRQDPGLGLRLIYFSYDVKMKEKGDIPEGYSVSREKKERFSLILESASTNQTSMYLCASSSQTGTLSYEQYFGPGTRLTVT.

The sample holds a few counts of this clone. Other DNA sequences of this sample code for an identical CDR3. The chain employs TRBV28 and TRBJ2-7; 7 bases are a match to TRBD1. The CDR3 is 13 residues long. Trimming cost V 6 bases and J 2 bases; bases outside gene matches: 4. Germline V lookup: CDR1 MDHEN, CDR2 SYDVKM. DNA for the CDR3: TGTGCCAGCAGACCGGGACAGACCTACGAGCAGTACTTC. Translated, it gives CASRPGQTYEQYF.

The rearrangement joins TRBV7-2 to TRBJ2-7, with D possibly being TRBD2 (6 bases). This CDR3 is 16 amino acids long. Trimming removed 5 bases at V and 0 bases at J, with 17 bases between. CDR1 SGHTA and CDR2 FQGNSA come from the germline V gene. CDR3 loop: CASSPRGTTSSYEQYF. CDR3 DNA sequence: TGTGCCAGCAGCCCGAGAGGGACGACTAGCTCCTACGAGCAGTACTTC.